The 17 T cell receptor beta chains given below trace back to one sample, sequenced in a study of T cells in Graves' hyperthyroidism and ophthalmopathy. From RNA transcripts, TCR beta CDR3 regions were amplified. HTBI primers were employed in a first-round RT-PCR of the TCR CDR3. TCRdb independently ran MiXCR on the multiplex PCR reads; one entry per CDR3 protein. The sample contains about 640,000 distinct CDR3 sequences, about 20% of which appear only once. The sample taken for sequencing was blood. These receptors were obtained from a man aged 30 to 45 with Graves' ophthalmopathy.

This clonotype was seen at least ten times. This sequence joins TRBV12-3 or TRBV12-4 and TRBJ1-1; D gene unclear. The CDR3 covers 11 residues. V dropped 5 bases and J dropped 3 bases, with 4 bases sitting between them. CDR3 protein: CASSRYTEAFF. CDR3 nucleotide sequence: TGTGCCAGCAGTAGGTACACTGAAGCTTTCTTT.

This clonotype was detected many times. The rearrangement links TRBV18 to TRBJ1-5, with 7 bases matching TRBD1. This CDR3 has 14 residues. In germline, CDR1 is KGHSH, CDR2 LQKENI. V shed 3 bases and J 4 bases; nucleotides not matched to a gene: 3. The CDR3 DNA reads TGTGCCAGCTCACCCGGACAGGCGAATCAGCCCCAGCATTTT. It specifies CASSPGQANQPQHF.

This clonotype turned up a few times. The chain joins TRBV27 to TRBJ2-3; 9 positions match TRBD2. The V gene's germline CDR1 is MNHEY and CDR2 SMNVEV (reference sequence). The trim removed 6 bases at V and 3 bases at J, leaving 10 bases unmatched. The CDR3 is 16 amino acids. CDR3 sequence reads: CASRNPSGIGTDTQYF. DNA of the CDR3: TGTGCCAGCAGAAATCCTAGCGGGATAGGAACAGATACGCAGTATTTT.

This chain connects TRBV7-8 to TRBJ1-4, with D unclear. Per the germline V gene, CDR1 is SGHVS and CDR2 is FQNEAQ. The CDR3 contains 17 residues. V was trimmed by 5 bases and J by 3 bases, leaving 19 bases between them. The CDR3: CASSPRVSVAANEKLFF. CDR3 in DNA: TGTGCCAGCAGCCCACGGGTCTCAGTTGCAGCTAATGAAAAACTGTTTTTT.

This clonotype has more than one count but fewer than ten. This rearrangement joins TRBV29-1 to TRBJ2-1, with D perhaps TRBD2 (6 bases). Germline V gene lookup returns CDR1 SQVTM and CDR2 ANQGSEA. CDR3 length: 13 residues. V was clipped by 5 bases and J by 9 bases, with 17 bases between them. The CDR3 coding sequence is TGCAGCGTTCCCGCCCCGACAGCGGGTGAGCAGTTCTTC. It yields the protein CSVPAPTAGEQFF.

Many counts were recorded for this clonotype. V and J are TRBV11-1 and TRBJ1-1, with D hard to call. V dropped 5 bases and J dropped 1 base, with 11 bases sitting between them. Germline values: CDR1 SGHAT, CDR2 FQDESV (reference sequence). The CDR3 runs 14 residues. CDR3 sequence (DNA): TGTGCCAGCAGCCCTGATTCGAGGAACACTGAAGCTTTCTTT. Protein: CASSPDSRNTEAFF.

Comment on this clonotype: One end of the junction fails to match germline, which may point to a read error. The chain has TRBV27 and TRBJ1-1; 9 nucleotides align to TRBD1. Germline values: CDR1 MNHEY, CDR2 SMNVEV (reference sequence). The CDR3 is 17 amino acids. The DNA of the CDR3 is TGTGCCAGCAGTCCGGGGACAGGGTTTACAATGAACACTGAAGCTTCCTTT. Amino acids: CASSPGTGFTMNTEASF.

This clonotype appeared many times. The CDR3 DNA sequence: TGTGCCTGGGCCGCCGGGGCGGGGTCCTACAATGAGCAGTTCTTC. As protein: CAWAAGAGSYNEQFF. The chain uses TRBV30 and TRBJ2-1, with a tentative D call TRBD2 (6 bases). The CDR3 is made up of 15 amino acids. Germline V gene lookup returns CDR1 GTSNPN and CDR2 SVGIG (reference sequence). V lost 5 bases, J lost 1 base, and 15 bases lay in between.

This clonotype turned up a few times. The J gene is TRBJ1-5, the V gene TRBV29-1; a possible D gene is TRBD1 (5 bases). Germline V gives CDR1 SQVTM, CDR2 ANQGSEA. Trimming took off 7 bases at V and 6 bases at J, with 16 bases between the two ends. The CDR3 contains 13 residues. The CDR3 loop is CSATTGGIQPQHF. The CDR3 DNA reads as TGCAGCGCCACGACTGGGGGAATTCAGCCCCAGCATTTT.

This clonotype was detected only once. This may come from a read error, since a much larger clone is one base off. The CDR3 DNA is TGTGCCAGCAGTAATCTGGGACAGGGGACCGAGCAGTACTTC. Encoded protein: CASSNLGQGTEQYF. The gene calls are TRBV28 and TRBJ2-7, with TRBD1 matching over 10 bases. The germline V gene encodes CDR1 MDHEN and CDR2 SYDVKM. The CDR3 extends over 14 amino acids. The trim removed 5 bases at V and 6 bases at J, leaving 7 bases unmatched.

V and J are TRBV5-4 and TRBJ2-2; a possible D gene is TRBD2 (5 bases). This CDR3 contains 15 residues. The V end was cut by 5 bases, the J end by 8 bases, with 19 bases between. Per the germline V gene, CDR1 is SGHNT and CDR2 is YYREEE (reference sequence). CDR3 amino acids: CASSSLDLGLGELFF. The CDR3 DNA follows: TGTGCCAGCAGTTCGCTCGACCTCGGACTTGGGGAGCTGTTTTTT.

This clonotype has only a few counts. This chain links TRBV12-3 or TRBV12-4 with TRBJ1-1; 8 nucleotides align to TRBD1. With 6 bases clipped from V and 1 base from J, the junction kept 10 bases outside the gene matches. The CDR3 loop spans 16 amino acids. CDR3 region: CASREGGTGANTEAFF. CDR3 nucleotides: TGTGCCAGCAGGGAAGGAGGGACAGGAGCGAACACTGAAGCTTTCTTT.

The sample holds many counts of this clonotype. The chain couples TRBV5-6 to TRBJ1-6; tentative D call: TRBD1 (6 bases). Trimming pared 0 bases from V and 7 bases from J, leaving 11 bases between. The CDR3 totals 15 residues. Germline CDR1 is SGHDT and CDR2 is YYEEEE. The CDR3 DNA reads TGTGCCAGCAGCTTGGAACAGGGTGTGAATTCACCCCTCCACTTT. It yields the protein CASSLEQGVNSPLHF.

A few counts support this clonotype. V usage is TRBV12-3 or TRBV12-4 and J usage is TRBJ2-1, with D perhaps matching TRBD1 or TRBD2 (5 bases each). Trimming stripped 3 bases from V and 0 bases from J, with 30 bases between. This CDR3 spans 22 amino acids. The DNA of the CDR3 is TGTGCCAGCAGTTTTCGTCATTTCAGGGTCCCAGTGCAGCGGTCCTCCTACAATGAGCAGTTCTTC. Translating it yields CASSFRHFRVPVQRSSYNEQFF.

This clonotype was seen ten or more times. The gene calls are TRBV11-2 and TRBJ1-1; TRBD1 matches at 8 bases. V lost 4 bases to trimming and J lost 11 bases; unmatched junction nucleotides: 9. This CDR3 spans 13 amino acids. Germline CDR1 SGHAT, CDR2 FQNNGV. Here the CDR3 DNA reads TGTGCCAGCAGCTCTTCCTCGACAGGGGAGGCTTTCTTT. Translated, it gives CASSSSSTGEAFF.

V usage is TRBV7-9 and J usage is TRBJ2-2; TRBD1 aligns across 7 bases. CDR1 is SEHNR, CDR2 FQNEAQ, per germline (reference sequence). This CDR3 is built from 15 residues. Trimming cost V 5 bases and J 5 bases; bases outside gene matches: 8. The CDR3 loop is CASSLRDSGTGELFF. The CDR3 coding sequence is TGTGCCAGCAGCCTCCGGGACAGTGGAACCGGGGAGCTGTTTTTT.

This chain connects TRBV27 to TRBJ2-1, with TRBD2 matching 11 bases. Germline V lookup: CDR1 MNHEY, CDR2 SMNVEV (reference sequence). The trim removed 7 bases at V and 7 bases at J, leaving 9 bases unmatched. This CDR3 region has 15 residues. The CDR3 DNA reads TGTGCCAGCACGATGACTAGCGGGATTCTTAATGAGCAGTTCTTC. Translation: CASTMTSGILNEQFF.